Presented here are 30 T cell receptor beta chains from one specimen sequenced in a study of OX40 agonist ivuxolimab in advanced cancers. Some clones are missing from TCRdb's copy, which holds only in-frame ones; the method was immunoSEQ multiplex PCR. This sample has roughly 66,000 clones, with 75% to 90% found just once. Material: CD4+ or CD8+ T cells sorted from blood, obtained in a trial of the OX40 agonist ivuxolimab. These receptor sequences come from an adult with an advanced solid tumor such as melanoma, head and neck, liver or kidney cancer.

This sequence joins TRBV7-2 and TRBJ2-1; the match to TRBD2 covers 14 bases. There are 16 residues in the CDR3. Per the germline V gene, CDR1 is SGHTA and CDR2 is FQGNSA. Trimming removed 2 bases from V and 6 bases from J; junction bases left unmatched: 3. CDR3 residues: CASSLTGLAGANEQFF. The DNA of the CDR3 is TGTGCCAGCAGCTTAACGGGACTAGCGGGAGCCAATGAGCAGTTCTTC.

The rearrangement joins TRBV7-3 to TRBJ2-6; D is possibly TRBD2 (6 bases). Germline V gene data show CDR1 as SGHTA and CDR2 as FQGTGA. V was shortened by 5 bases and J by 0 bases, with 14 bases between the two germline ends. This CDR3 spans 17 amino acids. CDR3 residues: CASSPPSGGSGANVLTF. DNA for the CDR3: TGTGCCAGCAGCCCCCCCTCCGGGGGCTCTGGGGCCAACGTCCTGACTTTC.

The gene calls are TRBV21-1 and TRBJ1-1. TRBV21-1 corresponds to a pseudogene. The CDR3 has 16 amino acids. The CDR3 sequence is CASSLRGGVVNTEAFF. The CDR3 DNA is TGTGCCAGCAGTCTCAGAGGGGGGGTCGTGAACACTGAAGCTTTCTTT.

The chain is built from TRBV19 and TRBJ1-5, with a weak D call TRBD1 (6 bases). Between the trimmed V and J ends, which lost 3 bases and 3 bases, there was a span of 15 bases. From germline, CDR1 is LNHDA and CDR2 SQIVND (reference sequence). This CDR3 has 16 residues. CDR3 bases: TGTGCCAGTAGTATGTGGGGGGCGCAGAACAATCAGCCCCAGCATTTT. Translating it yields CASSMWGAQNNQPQHF.

The CDR3 region has the DNA TGTGCCAGCAGGGGGGCCGGGACAGGGTCCTACGAGCAGTACTTC. Its translation: CASRGAGTGSYEQYF. This rearrangement joins TRBV2 to TRBJ2-7, with 9 bases identical to TRBD1. Germline CDR1 is SNHLY and CDR2 is FYNNEI. The trim removed 6 bases at V and 1 base at J, leaving 7 bases unmatched. This CDR3 is built from 15 residues. Looking up the rest from reference TRBV2 and TRBJ2-7 gives the full variable domain: EPEVTQTPSHQVTQMGQEVILRCVPISNHLYFYWYRQILGQKVEFLVSFYNNEISEKSEIFDDQFSVERPDGSNFTLKIRSTKLEDSAMYFCASRGAGTGSYEQYFGPGTRLTVT.

This clone occurred once. This chain uses TRBV29-1 with TRBJ2-5; TRBD2 might be the D (5 bases). Germline assignment: CDR1 SQVTM and CDR2 ANQGSEA. V dropped 7 bases and J dropped 7 bases, with 16 bases sitting between them. This CDR3 is 12 amino acids long. The CDR3 region has the DNA TGCAGCGGGGGTGCGGGTACGGGGACCCAGTACTTC. Encoded protein: CSGGAGTGTQYF. Drawing the rest from reference TRBV29-1 and TRBJ2-5, the complete variable domain is SAVISQKPSRDICQRGTSLTIQCQVDSQVTMMFWYRQQPGQSLTLIATANQGSEATYESGFVIDKFPISRPNLTFSTLTVSNMSPEDSSIYLCSGGAGTGTQYFGPGTRLLVL.

J is TRBJ2-3 and V is TRBV18; the D is unclear. The CDR3 contains 18 residues. Deletions cut 6 bases from V and 2 bases from J, with 24 bases between. Looked up from germline, CDR1 is KGHSH and CDR2 is LQKENI. CDR3: CASSLIPVVHKDTDTQYF. CDR3 bases: TGTGCCAGCTCTCTAATCCCCGTGGTGCATAAGGACACAGATACGCAGTATTTT.

V usage is TRBV19 and J usage is TRBJ2-3; 9 nucleotides match TRBD2. Germline CDR1 LNHDA, CDR2 SQIVND (reference sequence). J was trimmed by 3 bases and V by 2 bases; bases with no gene match: 3. The CDR3 has 15 residues. Here the CDR3 reads CASSISSGTTDTQYF. CDR3 bases: TGTGCCAGTAGTATATCTAGCGGGACTACAGATACGCAGTATTTT. Full variable domain (rest looked up from reference TRBV19 and TRBJ2-3): DGGITQSPKYLFRKEGQNVTLSCEQNLNHDAMYWYRQDPGQGLRLIYYSQIVNDFQKGDIAEGYSVSREKKESFPLTVTSAQKNPTAFYLCASSISSGTTDTQYFGPGTRLTVL.

The V call is TRBV28, the J call TRBJ2-5; 8 nucleotides match TRBD2. V trimming: 4 bases; J trimming: 5 bases; junction bases outside the gene matches: 15. Germline loops: CDR1 MDHEN, CDR2 SYDVKM. This CDR3 region has 17 residues. The CDR3 coding sequence is TGTGCCAGCAGTTGGCCCTCATATGAGCGGGAGTGGGAGACCCAGTACTTC. It specifies CASSWPSYEREWETQYF.

The CDR3 nucleotides are TGTGCCAGCAGCTTTTCGTCCGGACAGGGTAGTTTCGAGACCCAGTACTTC. Translating it yields CASSFSSGQGSFETQYF. This chain connects TRBV5-6 to TRBJ2-5; 8 bases fit TRBD1. The trim removed 2 bases at V and 5 bases at J, leaving 14 bases unmatched. From germline, CDR1 is SGHDT and CDR2 YYEEEE. This CDR3 has 17 amino acids.

The gene calls are TRBV5-1 and TRBJ2-3, with D unresolved. V was cut by 2 bases and J by 0 bases, with 7 bases left in between. Germline-derived CDR1 and CDR2 are SGHRS and YFSETQ. The CDR3 loop spans 14 amino acids. This chain's CDR3 is CASSFSTSTDTQYF. CDR3 coding DNA: TGCGCCAGCAGCTTTTCGACTAGCACAGATACGCAGTATTTT.

The CDR3 DNA reads as TGCAGCGTTAGACAGGAGTACGAGCAGTACTTC. It encodes CSVRQEYEQYF. V is TRBV29-1 and J is TRBJ2-7, with D perhaps matching TRBD1 (6 bases). V was cut by 5 bases and J by 4 bases, with 9 bases left in between. CDR1 and CDR2 from the germline V gene are SQVTM and ANQGSEA. The CDR3 extends over 11 amino acids.

The rearrangement links TRBV7-4 to TRBJ2-7, with TRBD2 as a possible D gene (6 bases). Germline-derived CDR1 and CDR2 are SGHVT and SQSDAQ. V dropped 0 bases and J dropped 0 bases, with 9 bases sitting between them. This CDR3 region has 15 residues. CDR3 sequence reads: CASSLAAGSSYEQYF. The DNA of the CDR3 is TGTGCCAGCAGCTTAGCTGCGGGGAGCTCCTACGAGCAGTACTTC.

The CDR3 DNA is TGCGCCAGCAGCTTGGAGGCTAGCGGGAGGGCCCTGACGAATGAGCAGTTCTTC. Its protein is CASSLEASGRALTNEQFF. The chain is built from TRBV5-1 and TRBJ2-1; the match to TRBD2 covers 12 bases. Germline-derived CDR1 and CDR2 are SGHRS and YFSETQ. The CDR3 is 18 amino acids. V lost 0 bases and J lost 7; bases outside the gene matches: 11. Full variable domain (rest looked up from reference TRBV5-1 and TRBJ2-1): KAGVTQTPRYLIKTRGQQVTLSCSPISGHRSVSWYQQTPGQGLQFLFEYFSETQRNKGNFPGRFSGRQFSNSRSEMNVSTLELGDSALYLCASSLEASGRALTNEQFFGPGTRLTVL.

This chain joins TRBV5-1 and TRBJ1-2; D gene unclear. V lost 0 bases to trimming and J lost 3 bases, with 9 bases between them. CDR1 SGHRS and CDR2 YFSETQ come from the germline V gene. This CDR3 region has 14 residues. Here the CDR3 reads CASSLDGDDYGYTF. DNA of the CDR3: TGCGCCAGCAGCTTGGATGGGGATGACTATGGCTACACCTTC.

The CDR3 bases are TGTGCCTGGGCTAGCGGGTACCAAGAGACCCAGTACTTC. Amino acids: CAWASGYQETQYF. The chain couples TRBV30 to TRBJ2-5, with 8 nucleotides matching TRBD2. The CDR3 loop spans 13 amino acids. Germline CDR1 GTSNPN, CDR2 SVGIG (reference sequence). Germline trimming cut 5 bases from V and 0 bases from J; bases unmatched to any gene: 2.

This chain uses TRBV29-1 with TRBJ2-3; 7 bases match TRBD1. With V trimmed by 4 bases and J by 2 bases, 6 bases remained unmatched. This CDR3 comprises 14 residues. Germline loops: CDR1 SQVTM, CDR2 ANQGSEA. The CDR3 region has the DNA TGCAGCGTTGCCCGGGACAGACTCACAGATACGCAGTATTTT. The encoded protein is CSVARDRLTDTQYF.

This chain links TRBV5-4 with TRBJ1-2; TRBD1 aligns across 9 bases. The junction had 10 bases not matched to a gene; V was cut back by 4 bases and J by 6 bases. Germline V gene data show CDR1 as SGHNT and CDR2 as YYREEE (reference sequence). The CDR3 spans 15 residues. The CDR3 sequence: CASSPTGQGFHGYTF. The CDR3 DNA reads as TGTGCCAGCAGCCCTACGGGACAGGGTTTTCATGGCTACACCTTC.

Here the CDR3 DNA reads TGTGCCACGAGCCTGGGACAGGGGGTGGGCGAGCAGTACTTC. The encoded protein is CATSLGQGVGEQYF. The gene calls are TRBV7-8 and TRBJ2-7, with 11 nucleotides matching TRBD1. This CDR3 is 14 amino acids long. Trimming removed 10 bases from V and 6 bases from J; junction bases left unmatched: 11. Per germline, CDR1 SGHVS and CDR2 FQNEAQ.

This clone was seen only a few times. The chain uses TRBV28 and TRBJ1-2, with 10 bases matching TRBD1. Germline V CDR1 and CDR2: MDHEN, SYDVKM. After removal of 6 bases from V and 3 bases from J, the junction contained 4 bases not matched to a gene. This CDR3 contains 14 residues. CDR3 DNA: TGTGCCAGCAGGTCGACAGGGGGCGACTATGGCTACACCTTC. Residues: CASRSTGGDYGYTF.

V is TRBV19 and J is TRBJ1-2; TRBD1 aligns across 7 bases. The CDR3 covers 16 residues. Per germline, CDR1 LNHDA and CDR2 SQIVND (reference sequence). Trimming cost V 6 bases and J 0 bases; bases outside gene matches: 10. The CDR3 protein is CASRTGQILANYGYTF. The CDR3 coding sequence is TGTGCCAGTAGGACGGGACAGATCTTAGCTAACTATGGCTACACCTTC.

The CDR3 region has the DNA TGCGCCAGCAGCTTGGGACAGGGGCTCACCGGGGAGCTGTTTTTT. Translating it yields CASSLGQGLTGELFF. The V call is TRBV5-1, the J call TRBJ2-2, with 8 positions matching TRBD1. Trimming at V came to 0 bases and at J to 4 bases, leaving 2 bases not matched to a gene. Germline CDR1 and CDR2: SGHRS and YFSETQ. This CDR3 region has 15 residues.

The chain recombines TRBV5-1 with TRBJ2-1, with unresolved D. CDR3 length equals 14 residues. V dropped 1 base and J dropped 6 bases, with 11 bases sitting between them. Germline lookup yields CDR1 SGHRS and CDR2 YFSETQ. CDR3 protein: CASSLRAVSNEQFF. Here the CDR3 DNA reads TGCGCCAGCAGCTTGAGGGCCGTGAGCAATGAGCAGTTCTTC.

J is TRBJ2-1 and V is TRBV6-5; 7 nucleotides align to TRBD2. This CDR3 is 16 amino acids long. The trim removed 2 bases at V and 2 bases at J, leaving 6 bases unmatched. CDR1 is MNHEY, CDR2 SVGAGI, per germline. The CDR3 loop is CASSYVGGGAYNEQFF. CDR3 in DNA: TGTGCCAGCAGTTACGTCGGCGGGGGAGCCTACAATGAGCAGTTCTTC.

This clone was seen once. V is TRBV5-1 and J is TRBJ2-1, with D unresolved. The CDR3 has 17 amino acids. Between the trimmed V and J ends, which lost 0 bases and 0 bases, there was a span of 13 bases. Germline CDR1 reads SGHRS; CDR2 reads YFSETQ. The CDR3 DNA reads TGCGCCAGCAGCTTGGAGGTAGTCCAGAGCTCCTACAATGAGCAGTTCTTC. Its protein is CASSLEVVQSSYNEQFF.

This chain uses TRBV2 with TRBJ1-1; possibly TRBD1 for D (5 bases). V was shortened by 4 bases and J by 1 base, with 7 bases between the two germline ends. This CDR3 contains 13 residues. The germline V gene encodes CDR1 SNHLY and CDR2 FYNNEI. The DNA of the CDR3 is TGTGCCAGCAGTGTTGGGGGGAACACTGAAGCTTTCTTT. Amino acid sequence: CASSVGGNTEAFF.

V is TRBV7-9 and J is TRBJ2-7; D is undetermined. From germline, CDR1 is SEHNR and CDR2 FQNEAQ (reference sequence). V lost 0 bases, J lost 2 bases, and 11 bases lay in between. CDR3 length: 15 amino acids. The CDR3 DNA reads TGTGCCAGCAGCTTAGCTCAGGCTGGGACCTACGAGCAGTACTTC. It encodes CASSLAQAGTYEQYF. Supplemented by reference TRBV7-9 and TRBJ2-7, the full variable domain reads DTGVSQNPRHKITKRGQNVTFRCDPISEHNRLYWYRQTLGQGPEFLTYFQNEAQLEKSRLLSDRFSAERPKGSFSTLEIQRTEQGDSAMYLCASSLAQAGTYEQYFGPGTRLTVT.

CDR3 protein: CASSFSGTSGSHEQYF. The CDR3, as DNA: TGTGCCAGCAGTTTTTCCGGGACTAGCGGGAGCCACGAGCAGTACTTC. The rearrangement joins TRBV27 to TRBJ2-7; 14 nucleotides agree with TRBD2. This CDR3 is 16 amino acids long. Germline V gene sequence: CDR1 MNHEY, CDR2 SMNVEV (reference sequence). J lost 5 bases, V lost 3 bases, and 6 bases had no gene match.

The V gene is TRBV7-2, the J gene TRBJ1-3; D is unresolved. Germline-derived CDR1 and CDR2 are SGHTA and FQGNSA. Trimming took off 5 bases at V and 0 bases at J, with 8 bases between the two ends. The CDR3 contains 14 residues. CDR3 sequence reads: CASSGQPSGNTIYF. Written as DNA, the CDR3 is TGTGCCAGCAGCGGGCAGCCCTCTGGAAACACCATATATTTT.

The V and J genes are TRBV28 and TRBJ2-7; no definite D call. The CDR3 covers 11 residues. With 6 bases removed from V and 2 bases from J, the gap between germline ends came to 5 bases. CDR1 and CDR2 from the germline V gene are MDHEN and SYDVKM. CDR3 sequence (DNA): TGTGCCAGCAGGCAGGCCTACGAGCAGTACTTC. Protein sequence: CASRQAYEQYF. Complete variable domain (other parts from reference TRBV28 and TRBJ2-7): DVKVTQSSRYLVKRTGEKVFLECVQDMDHENMFWYRQDPGLGLRLIYFSYDVKMKEKGDIPEGYSVSREKKERFSLILESASTNQTSMYLCASRQAYEQYFGPGTRLTVT.